This T cell receptor (beta chain) is drawn from a study of blood T cells in healthy people across ages. The use of a sample-barcoded 5' primer and a J-beta primer mix characterized a second PCR of roughly 6 to 11 cycles. Each cDNA molecule, via a template-switch adaptor with 12 random nucleotides, was tagged. MiXCR, run by TCRdb on the 5' RACE reads, gives a single entry per CDR3 protein. The sample yields 600,000 to 800,000 distinct CDR3 sequences, 52% seen once. There are 13 residues in the CDR3. Trimming stripped 10 bases from V and 1 base from J, with 13 bases between. Study outcomes and limitations: There were more naive CD4+ cells and higher diversity in long-lived donors than in aged donors.

This clonotype was counted only a few times. Its matching antigen is unknown. The chain recombines TRBV12-3 or TRBV12-4 with TRBJ2-5, with D tentatively TRBD2 (6 bases). Source material: blood. This TCR was sampled from a woman aged 80 or over in good health. CDR3 region: CATSRGTQETQYF. In nucleotides, the CDR3 is TGTGCCACCTCACGGGGGACCCAAGAGACCCAGTACTTC.